The text below deals with one TCR beta chain. This entry is derived from a study of metastatic and nonmetastatic thyroid tumors. MiXCR re-clonotyped the PCR reads for TCRdb. The table lists roughly 15,000 clones, under 30% of them singletons. Thyroid surgery took place with no prior treatment in any patient. Sequences were obtained from tumor tissue. The clonotype was recovered from a female donor with papillary thyroid cancer or a benign thyroid nodule (not recorded which). Some clones in this sample may be carry-over from other donors' samples.

The CDR3 here is CASSPKGLEDTEAFF. The CDR3 coding sequence is TGCGCCAGCAGCCCGAAAGGGTTGGAGGACACTGAAGCTTTCTTT. The V gene is TRBV5-1, the J gene TRBJ1-1, with D unresolved. CDR3 length equals 15 residues. V was cut by 4 bases and J by 3 bases, with 16 bases left in between. CDR1 is SGHRS and CDR2 is YFSETQ in the germline V gene.